This T cell receptor beta chain was found in a study of blood T cell repertoires in COVID-19. This CDR3 comprises 14 residues. Germline V gene data show CDR1 as GTSNPN and CDR2 as SVGIG (reference sequence). V was clipped by 5 bases and J by 1 base, with 11 bases between them. Per the original data handling: It was from reference gene primer amplification that nucleated cell counts were estimated. Generated by immunoSEQ multiplex PCR, the TCRdb table keeps only in-frame clones and is missing some. V and J calls and clone size are those listed in that table; D and trimming were worked out from the DNA. The table lists some 270,000 clones, just under 90% of them singletons.

The chain uses TRBV30 and TRBJ2-2; D possibly corresponds to TRBD2 (5 bases). This receptor was taken from a woman in her 30s with acute COVID-19. The sequenced sample was PBMCs or T cells enriched from blood (not recorded which). The CDR3 nucleotides are TGTGCCTGGTCGGGGATTGGGAACACCGGGGAGCTGTTTTTT. Its protein is CAWSGIGNTGELFF. The full variable domain, its missing parts supplied by reference TRBV30 and TRBJ2-2, is SQTIHQWPATLVQPVGSPLSLECTVEGTSNPNLYWYRQAAGRGLQLLFYSVGIGQISSEVPQNLSASRPQDRQFILSSKKLLLSDSGFYLCAWSGIGNTGELFFGEGSRLTVL.